This T cell receptor (beta chain) emerged from a study of blood T cell repertoires in COVID-19. Study in general: Sites across the United States, Italy and Spain contributed samples from acute and convalescent COVID-19. T cells, B-cell-depleted T cells, or PBMCs provided the cDNA or gDNA that served as material.

In the authors' methods: Counts of nucleated cells, estimated from reference gene primer amplification, were obtained. Using immunoSEQ multiplex PCR, the repertoire was profiled, and TCRdb retains in-frame clones only, with some absent. Clonal size and the V and J genes are those of that table, whereas D and trimming came from the DNA. Altogether about 100,000 clones are present, around nine tenths being singletons, with the ten largest covering about 5.3%. The CDR3 contains 16 residues. V dropped 5 bases and J dropped 0; count of bases not matched to a gene: 6. Germline CDR1 and CDR2: SGHVS and FNYEAQ.

The chain combines TRBV7-6 with TRBJ2-1; 8 bases map to TRBD2. This sequence originates from a human donor in a cohort sampled during active COVID-19. Material for sequencing was peripheral blood. The CDR3 protein is CASSALAVSSYNEQFF. In DNA, the CDR3 is TGTGCCAGCAGCGCACTAGCGGTGAGCTCCTACAATGAGCAGTTCTTC.